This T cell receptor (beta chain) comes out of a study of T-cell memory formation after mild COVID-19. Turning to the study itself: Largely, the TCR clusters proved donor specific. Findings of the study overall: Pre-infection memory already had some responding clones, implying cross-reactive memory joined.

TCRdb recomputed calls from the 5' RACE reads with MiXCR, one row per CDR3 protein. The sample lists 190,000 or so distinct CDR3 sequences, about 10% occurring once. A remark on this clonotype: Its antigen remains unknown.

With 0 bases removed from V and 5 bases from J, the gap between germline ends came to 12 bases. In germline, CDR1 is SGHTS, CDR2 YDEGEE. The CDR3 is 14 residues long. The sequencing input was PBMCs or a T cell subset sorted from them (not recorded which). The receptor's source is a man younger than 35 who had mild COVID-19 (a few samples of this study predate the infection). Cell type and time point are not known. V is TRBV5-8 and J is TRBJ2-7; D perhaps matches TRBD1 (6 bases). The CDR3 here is CASSLVQGPHEQYF. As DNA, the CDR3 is TGTGCCAGCAGCTTGGTTCAGGGGCCCCACGAGCAGTACTTC.